This TCR beta chain was sequenced in a study of T cells after posttransplantation cyclophosphamide. Study outcomes and limitations: Donor CD8+ memory clones often dominated recipient blood repertoires at later times.

The CDR3 loop spans 13 amino acids. Trimming removed 5 bases from V and 6 bases from J; junction bases left unmatched: 5. The germline gives CDR1 MGHDK, CDR2 SYGVNS. As to this clone: The antigen is unknown.

Clones were sequenced by immunoSEQ multiplex PCR, and TCRdb holds only the in-frame ones, with some missing. This sample has about 42,000 clones, with about 90% found just once. Cyclophosphamide on days +3 and +4 followed busulfan-fludarabine conditioning and a marrow graft. The rearrangement uses TRBV25-1 and TRBJ1-2; 8 nucleotides agree with TRBD1. This sequence originates from a male patient over 55 who received an allogeneic stem cell transplant from a related donor and was CMV-positive. The graft donor may have given rise to some T cells. Sample: PBMCs, taken just over 60 days after allogeneic stem cell transplant with posttransplant cyclophosphamide. The CDR3 spells CASSHGQGDGYTF. The CDR3 coding sequence is TGTGCCAGCAGTCACGGACAGGGTGATGGCTACACCTTC.